Following are 24 T cell receptor beta chains from one sample sequenced in a study of shared clonotypes between healthy human individuals. Using immunoSEQ multiplex PCR, the repertoire was profiled, and TCRdb retains in-frame clones only, with some absent. The sample has some 240,000 clones; over 50% are singletons. The sequenced sample consisted of memory CD4+ T cells sorted from blood. Subset of the sample: CD45RA-negative fraction. These receptors were collected from a man younger than 40 in good health.

The chain uses TRBV9 and TRBJ2-1; D is possibly TRBD2 (6 bases). Deletions cut 4 bases from V and 7 bases from J, with 21 bases between. Germline-derived CDR1 and CDR2 are SGDLS and YYNGEE. CDR3 size: 16 residues. The CDR3 nucleotides read TGTGCCAGCAGCCACTCGTCGGGGGTCCGTTTGAATGAGCAGTTCTTC. Protein: CASSHSSGVRLNEQFF. Supplemented by reference TRBV9 and TRBJ2-1, the full variable domain reads DSGVTQTPKHLITATGQRVTLRCSPRSGDLSVYWYQQSLDQGLQFLIQYYNGEERAKGNILERFSAQQFPDLHSELNLSSLELGDSALYFCASSHSSGVRLNEQFFGPGTRLTVL.

The table lists this clone with a few counts. The rearrangement joins TRBV5-6 to TRBJ2-7; D is uncertain. CDR1 and CDR2 from the germline V gene are SGHDT and YYEEEE. This CDR3 is built from 16 residues. The V end lost 5 bases, the J end lost 3 bases, and 21 bases lay between the germline ends. The CDR3 region is CASRPNPASLNYEQYF. The CDR3 coding sequence is TGTGCCAGCAGACCCAACCCAGCCTCGCTAAACTACGAGCAGTACTTC.

The chain is built from TRBV18 and TRBJ2-1; D may be TRBD2 (7 bases). The CDR3 length is 17 residues. The germline CDR1 and CDR2 sequences are KGHSH and LQKENI. Between the trimmed V and J ends, which lost 6 bases and 8 bases, there was a span of 26 bases. CDR3 in amino acids: CASSLLPLTEGGDEQFF. For the CDR3, the DNA is TGTGCCAGCTCCCTACTTCCTCTAACGGAGGGGGGGGATGAGCAGTTCTTC.

The rearrangement joins TRBV28 to TRBJ1-2; TRBD1 agrees at 10 bases. Looked up from germline, CDR1 is MDHEN and CDR2 is SYDVKM. The length of the CDR3 is 16 residues. Trimming took 5 bases from V and 6 from J; bases not matched to a gene: 12. The CDR3 protein is CASSPQGTGANNGYTF. CDR3 bases: TGTGCCAGCAGTCCACAGGGGACAGGGGCGAACAATGGCTACACCTTC.

The chain has TRBV27 and TRBJ2-3, with 12 bases lining up with TRBD2. The ends lost 5 bases at V and 7 bases at J; junction bases unmatched: 4. The CDR3 covers 14 residues. Germline V gene data show CDR1 as MNHEY and CDR2 as SMNVEV (reference sequence). This CDR3 is CASSQRTSGNTQYF. CDR3 nucleotide sequence: TGTGCCAGCAGTCAACGGACTAGCGGGAATACGCAGTATTTT.

This clone was seen a handful of times. The V gene is TRBV7-2, the J gene TRBJ1-1; D is undetermined. Germline-derived CDR1 and CDR2 are SGHTA and FQGNSA. V was pared by 4 bases and J by 4 bases, with 13 bases between. This CDR3 has 14 residues. This CDR3 is CASSYQWRGTEAFF. In nucleotides, the CDR3 is TGTGCCAGCAGCTATCAATGGCGGGGCACTGAAGCTTTCTTT.

There are many counts of this clone. The V call is TRBV7-9, the J call TRBJ1-1, with 7 bases matching TRBD1. V gave up 4 bases and J gave up 10 bases; unmatched junction bases: 12. There are 14 residues in the CDR3. Germline loops: CDR1 SEHNR, CDR2 FQNEAQ (reference sequence). The CDR3 DNA sequence: TGTGCCAGCAGCTCCCAGACAGGGATTGGGGGAGCTTTCTTT. Its translation: CASSSQTGIGGAFF.

The chain is built from TRBV20-1 and TRBJ2-7; D not resolved. Trimming took 3 bases from V and 3 from J, leaving 6 bases between them. CDR3 length: 11 residues. Germline V CDR1 and CDR2: DFQATT, SNEGSKA (reference sequence). The CDR3 region has the DNA TGCAGTGCTAGTACTCTCTACGAGCAGTACTTC. It encodes CSASTLYEQYF.

This chain joins TRBV28 and TRBJ2-7; TRBD2 matches at 11 bases. CDR1 is MDHEN, CDR2 SYDVKM, per germline. CDR3 length: 16 residues. Trimming at V came to 4 bases and at J to 3 bases, leaving 8 bases not matched to a gene. CDR3 nucleotides: TGTGCCAGCAGTTCTCTCTCCGGGACTAGCGGCTACGAGCAGTACTTC. This sequence encodes CASSSLSGTSGYEQYF.

By share, this clone counts as medium-sized. This sequence joins TRBV6-5 and TRBJ1-2; D is possibly TRBD1 (6 bases). Germline V gene data show CDR1 as MNHEY and CDR2 as SVGAGI. CDR3 size: 15 residues. Between the trimmed V and J ends, which lost 6 bases and 1 base, there was a span of 15 bases. Here the CDR3 reads CASSPQGGDNYGYTF. In DNA form, the CDR3 reads TGTGCCAGCAGCCCCCAAGGGGGGGATAACTATGGCTACACCTTC.

The chain's CDR3 is CASSPENEQYF. CDR3 DNA: TGTGCCAGCAGCCCCGAAAACGAGCAGTACTTC. The chain is built from TRBV7-2 and TRBJ2-7; D is unclear. The CDR3 has 11 residues. V lost 5 bases and J lost 5, with 7 bases in between. The germline CDR1 and CDR2 sequences are SGHTA and FQGNSA.

The chain has TRBV5-1 and TRBJ1-1; the D gene is possibly TRBD1 (5 bases). Germline V gives CDR1 SGHRS, CDR2 YFSETQ. This CDR3 is 13 amino acids long. Trimming removed 5 bases at V and 0 bases at J, with 8 bases between. The CDR3 sequence: CASRATVNTEAFF. The CDR3 nucleotides are TGCGCCAGCAGGGCGACAGTGAACACTGAAGCTTTCTTT.

This clone was recorded a few times. The genes are TRBV18 and TRBJ2-3; 9 nucleotides agree with TRBD1. Per the germline V gene, CDR1 is KGHSH and CDR2 is LQKENI. This CDR3 contains 18 residues. V lost 6 bases and J lost 3; bases outside the gene matches: 16. The CDR3 region is CASSHTDGNRGLTDTQYF. The CDR3 DNA is TGTGCCAGCTCCCACACCGACGGTAACAGGGGGCTGACAGATACGCAGTATTTT.

Many counts were recorded for this clone. The chain recombines TRBV28 with TRBJ1-1; 9 bases align to TRBD1. The CDR3 loop spans 13 amino acids. J lost 1 base, V lost 10 bases, and 4 bases had no gene match. In germline, CDR1 is MDHEN, CDR2 SYDVKM. This chain's CDR3 is CATQQGANTEAFF. The CDR3, as DNA: TGTGCCACCCAACAGGGGGCGAACACTGAAGCTTTCTTT.

V and J are TRBV6-1 and TRBJ2-5; TRBD1 might be the D (5 bases). This CDR3 is built from 12 residues. From germline, CDR1 is MNHNS and CDR2 SASEGT. V lost 6 bases, J lost 7 bases, and 12 bases lay in between. The DNA of the CDR3 is TGTGCCAGCAGGAATCAGGGAACGACCCAGTACTTC. The encoded protein is CASRNQGTTQYF.

The chain joins TRBV5-1 to TRBJ1-5; tentatively, D is TRBD1 (5 bases). Deletions cut 4 bases from V and 4 bases from J, with 15 bases between. Germline V gives CDR1 SGHRS, CDR2 YFSETQ. This CDR3 is 15 amino acids long. The CDR3 is CASSRSGGRNQPQHF. The CDR3 DNA reads as TGCGCCAGCAGCCGTTCGGGGGGACGAAATCAGCCCCAGCATTTT.

This clone was counted once. The CDR3: CASRGLVDYEQYF. The DNA of the CDR3 is TGTGCCAGCAGGGGGCTAGTAGACTACGAGCAGTACTTC. The chain uses TRBV5-5 and TRBJ2-7; maybe TRBD1 (5 bases). The germline gives CDR1 SGHKS, CDR2 YYEKEE (reference sequence). V was cut by 5 bases and J by 3 bases, with 12 bases left in between. The CDR3 has 13 residues.

The rearrangement uses TRBV28 and TRBJ2-1; unclear D gene. CDR3 size: 9 residues. The germline gives CDR1 MDHEN, CDR2 SYDVKM. V lost 8 bases to trimming and J lost 11 bases, with 7 bases between them. CDR3 DNA sequence: TGTGCCAGCGGCCCTCAGCAGTTCTTC. Translation gives CASGPQQFF.

This clone was detected only a few times. The chain couples TRBV10-1 to TRBJ2-2, with TRBD2 identical over 8 bases. The length of the CDR3 is 13 residues. Per the germline V gene, CDR1 is WNHNN and CDR2 is SYGVQD (reference sequence). Trimming cost V 9 bases and J 3 bases; bases outside gene matches: 3. CDR3 nucleotide sequence: TGCGCCAGTGGGACTAGATACACCGGGGAGCTGTTTTTT. Translated, it gives CASGTRYTGELFF.

The chain uses TRBV6-1 and TRBJ2-5; D not certain. The CDR3 is 12 amino acids. Germline assignment: CDR1 MNHNS and CDR2 SASEGT. The V end was cut by 2 bases, the J end by 5 bases, with 6 bases between. CDR3 sequence (DNA): TGTGCCAGCAGTGAACGGTGGGAGACCCAGTACTTC. It yields the protein CASSERWETQYF.

The rearrangement joins TRBV9 to TRBJ1-5; 7 bases map to TRBD1. J was trimmed by 2 bases and V by 3 bases; bases with no gene match: 2. This CDR3 spans 14 amino acids. Per germline, CDR1 SGDLS and CDR2 YYNGEE. CDR3 sequence (DNA): TGTGCCAGCAGCGGAGGGACAGGCAATCAGCCCCAGCATTTT. Protein: CASSGGTGNQPQHF. Filled out from reference TRBV9 and TRBJ1-5, the complete variable domain reads DSGVTQTPKHLITATGQRVTLRCSPRSGDLSVYWYQQSLDQGLQFLIQYYNGEERAKGNILERFSAQQFPDLHSELNLSSLELGDSALYFCASSGGTGNQPQHFGDGTRLSIL.

The chain carries TRBV6-1 and TRBJ1-5, with 7 bases identical to TRBD1. The germline V gene encodes CDR1 MNHNS and CDR2 SASEGT. The V gene end was trimmed by 2 bases and the J gene end by 7 bases; junction bases not matched to a gene: 8. This CDR3 has 15 residues. In nucleotides, the CDR3 is TGTGCCAGCAGTGAACACAGGGGAGTAGTCCAGCCCCAGCATTTT. This translates into CASSEHRGVVQPQHF.

This clone has ten or more counts. V is TRBV10-3 and J is TRBJ2-1; perhaps TRBD2 as D (6 bases). This CDR3 is 13 amino acids long. Germline V gene data show CDR1 as ENHRY and CDR2 as SYGVKD. Trimming removed 4 bases at V and 3 bases at J, with 7 bases between. The CDR3 DNA sequence: TGTGCCATCAGTGTGGACTACTACAATGAGCAGTTCTTC. This gives the protein CAISVDYYNEQFF.

This clone came up once. This chain connects TRBV9 to TRBJ2-7; TRBD2 aligns across 13 bases. From germline, CDR1 is SGDLS and CDR2 YYNGEE. The CDR3 sequence is 17 residues long. V was pared by 0 bases and J by 7 bases, with 10 bases of the junction left unmatched. CDR3 bases: TGTGCCAGCAGCGTAGGAGGAGAGGGACTAGCGGGACGTGAGCAGTACTTC. Encoded protein: CASSVGGEGLAGREQYF.